The clone carrying this TCR beta chain has only a few counts. The junction shows a germline mismatch at one end, possibly a read error. These data belong to a study of blood T cell repertoires in COVID-19. Overall study: PBMCs, B-cell-depleted T cells, or T cells were the source of the cDNA or gDNA that made up the material.

Under the authors' procedure: Estimation of nucleated cell counts was performed using reference gene primer amplification. Profiling relied on immunoSEQ multiplex PCR, and the TCRdb table lists in-frame clones only, not all of them. The V and J calls and clone size come from that table; D and trimming were worked out from the DNA. The sample includes around 98,000 clones, less than 85% of them seen just once. The germline V gene has CDR1 SQVTM and CDR2 ANQGSEA. This CDR3 has 8 amino acids. The material sequenced was peripheral blood. This chain joins TRBV29-1 and TRBJ1-2; D call uncertain. This receptor was identified in a man in his 70s with active or convalescent COVID-19. CDR3 residues: CSVDGYLF. The CDR3 coding sequence is TGCAGCGTTGACGGGTATCTCTTC.